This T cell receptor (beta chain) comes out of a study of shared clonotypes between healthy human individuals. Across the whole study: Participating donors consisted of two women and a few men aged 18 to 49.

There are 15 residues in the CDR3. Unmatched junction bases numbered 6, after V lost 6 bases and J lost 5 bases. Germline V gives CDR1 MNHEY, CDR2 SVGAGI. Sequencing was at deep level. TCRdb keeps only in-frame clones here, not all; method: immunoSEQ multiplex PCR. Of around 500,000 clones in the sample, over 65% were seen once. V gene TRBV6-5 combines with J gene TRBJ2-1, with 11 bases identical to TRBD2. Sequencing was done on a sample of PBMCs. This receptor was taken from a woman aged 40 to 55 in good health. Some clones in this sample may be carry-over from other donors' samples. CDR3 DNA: TGTGCCAGCAGCTCTAGCGGGAGGCCGAACAATGAGCAGTTCTTC. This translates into CASSSSGRPNNEQFF.